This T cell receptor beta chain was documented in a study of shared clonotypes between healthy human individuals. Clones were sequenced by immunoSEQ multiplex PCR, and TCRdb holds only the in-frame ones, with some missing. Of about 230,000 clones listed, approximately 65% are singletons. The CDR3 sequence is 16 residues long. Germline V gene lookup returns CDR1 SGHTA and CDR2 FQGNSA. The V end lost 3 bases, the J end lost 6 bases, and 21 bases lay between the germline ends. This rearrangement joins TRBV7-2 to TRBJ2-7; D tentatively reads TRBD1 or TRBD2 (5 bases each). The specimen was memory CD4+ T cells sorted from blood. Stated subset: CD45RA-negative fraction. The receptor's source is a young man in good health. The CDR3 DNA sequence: TGTGCCAGCAGCTTGGACCGGGACCTATCAACTCTCGAGCAGTACTTC. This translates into CASSLDRDLSTLEQYF.